These 25 T cell receptor beta chains were all obtained from the same sample, sequenced in a study of T cell repertoires in cytomegalovirus infection. TCRdb reprocessed the reads via MiXCR and lists one record per CDR3 protein. The sample includes about 770,000 distinct CDR3 sequences, roughly 29% of them seen just once. These TCRs are of unknown antigen specificity. Sequenced here: cultured CD8+ T cells from PBMCs, sampled from culture after CMV antigen stimulation. Receptors were obtained from a human donor in good health (CMV status not recorded). Some clones in this sample may be carry-over from other donors' samples.

The rearrangement uses TRBV4-1 and TRBJ1-1; D is undetermined. CDR3 length: 15 residues. Per the germline V gene, CDR1 is MGHRA and CDR2 is YSYEKL. Trimming stripped 0 bases from V and 11 bases from J, with 19 bases between. This chain's CDR3 is CASSQDLRSHGGAFF. The CDR3 nucleotides are TGCGCCAGCAGCCAAGATCTCCGTTCACATGGAGGGGCTTTCTTT.

This chain uses TRBV20-1 with TRBJ2-7; D is ambiguous. Germline assignment: CDR1 DFQATT and CDR2 SNEGSKA (reference sequence). CDR3 length: 16 amino acids. V was trimmed by 3 bases and J by 6 bases, leaving 24 bases between them. CDR3 DNA: TGCAGTGCTAGGGAAGAGATGAAAAAAATAGTAAGCGAGCAGTACTTC. Protein sequence: CSAREEMKKIVSEQYF.

This clonotype was found a few times. V is TRBV19 and J is TRBJ1-2; TRBD1 matches 8 bases. The V and J ends lost 3 bases and 0 bases, in that order; junction bases with no gene match: 6. The CDR3 length is 16 residues. The germline CDR1 and CDR2 sequences are LNHDA and SQIVND (reference sequence). The CDR3 bases are TGTGCCAGTAGTATGGGACAGGATTCAGCTAACTATGGCTACACCTTC. It translates to CASSMGQDSANYGYTF.

This clonotype showed up just a few times. This rearrangement joins TRBV6-6 to TRBJ2-7; 7 bases are a match to TRBD1. From germline, CDR1 is MNHNY and CDR2 SVGAGI (reference sequence). After removal of 6 bases from V and 3 bases from J, the junction contained 8 bases not matched to a gene. This CDR3 spans 14 amino acids. CDR3 sequence: CASRARDRYYEQYV. CDR3 sequence (DNA): TGTGCCAGCAGGGCTCGGGACAGATACTACGAGCAGTACGTC.

A few counts support this clonotype. J is TRBJ2-3 and V is TRBV6-5; the D gene could be TRBD1 or TRBD2 (5 bases each). Trimming took off 0 bases at V and 4 bases at J, with 8 bases between the two ends. This CDR3 spans 14 amino acids. The V gene's germline CDR1 is MNHEY and CDR2 SVGAGI. CDR3 in amino acids: CASSYSVGADTQYF. The CDR3 region has the DNA TGTGCCAGCAGTTACTCTGTGGGGGCAGATACGCAGTATTTT.

The chain combines TRBV28 with TRBJ2-7; D might be TRBD1 or TRBD2, each matching 6 bases. The CDR3 contains 14 residues. Germline lookup yields CDR1 MDHEN and CDR2 SYDVKM. V was shortened by 6 bases and J by 0 bases, with 12 bases between the two germline ends. The CDR3 region is CASRRDTSSYEQYV. The CDR3 DNA reads as TGTGCCAGCAGGCGGGACACGAGCTCCTACGAGCAGTACGTC.

The V gene is TRBV11-2, the J gene TRBJ2-1; 9 positions match TRBD1. This CDR3 comprises 16 residues. After removal of 5 bases from V and 4 bases from J, the junction contained 9 bases not matched to a gene. Germline CDR1 is SGHAT and CDR2 is FQNNGV. CDR3 DNA: TGTGCCAGCAGCGCCGGACAGGGGCTACGATACAATGAGCAGTTCTTC. Protein sequence: CASSAGQGLRYNEQFF. The full variable domain, completed using reference TRBV11-2 and TRBJ2-1, is EAGVAQSPRYKIIEKRQSVAFWCNPISGHATLYWYQQILGQGPKLLIQFQNNGVVDDSQLPKDRFSAERLKGVDSTLKIQPAKLEDSAVYLCASSAGQGLRYNEQFFGPGTRLTVL.

The gene calls are TRBV6-5 and TRBJ1-3, with a weak D call TRBD1 (6 bases). The CDR3 has 16 amino acids. The germline V gene has CDR1 MNHEY and CDR2 SVGAGI. V was cut by 1 base and J by 2 bases, with 12 bases left in between. CDR3 DNA: TGTGCCAGCAGTTACTTGCCAGGGGTGCCTGGAAACACCATATATTTT. Protein sequence: CASSYLPGVPGNTIYF.

A few counts support this clonotype. The chain links TRBV5-4 to TRBJ1-1; tentatively, D is TRBD1 (6 bases). V lost 7 bases to trimming and J lost 1 base, with 17 bases between them. This CDR3 spans 15 amino acids. CDR1 is SGHNT and CDR2 is YYREEE in the germline V gene (reference sequence). CDR3 nucleotide sequence: TGTGCCAGCGCGGCAGGGGATCTAGGGAACACTGAAGCTTTCTTT. This codes for CASAAGDLGNTEAFF.

The chain couples TRBV14 to TRBJ2-3, with 7 nucleotides matching TRBD1. The V segment lost 3 bases and the J segment 2 bases; nucleotides outside the gene matches: 8. The CDR3 is made up of 16 amino acids. Looked up from germline, CDR1 is SGHDN and CDR2 is FVKESK. The CDR3 sequence is CASSHLYRGPTDTQYF. The CDR3 nucleotides are TGTGCCAGCAGCCACCTATACAGGGGCCCCACAGATACGCAGTATTTT.

This clonotype was found a few times. The chain employs TRBV6-6 and TRBJ1-1, with 9 bases that match TRBD1. CDR1 is MNHNY and CDR2 is SVGAGI in the germline V gene (reference sequence). The J segment lost 5 bases and the V segment lost 2 bases, leaving 6 bases of the junction unmatched. The CDR3 consists of 15 residues. In DNA form, the CDR3 reads TGTGCCAGCAGTTACCCCGGGACAGGGAAAACTGAAGCTTTCTTT. Protein product: CASSYPGTGKTEAFF.

V gene TRBV28 combines with J gene TRBJ1-1, with TRBD1 matching 7 bases. This CDR3 spans 16 amino acids. V lost 4 bases to trimming and J lost 0 bases; unmatched junction nucleotides: 8. Germline CDR1 reads MDHEN; CDR2 reads SYDVKM. CDR3 in amino acids: CASSSRQGPLNTEAFF. DNA of the CDR3: TGTGCCAGCAGTTCACGACAGGGCCCACTGAACACTGAAGCTTTCTTT.

This clonotype was observed a few times. The chain couples TRBV12-3 or TRBV12-4 to TRBJ2-7; 8 bases fit TRBD2. This CDR3 has 15 residues. With V trimmed by 3 bases and J by 4 bases, 8 bases remained unmatched. DNA for the CDR3: TGTGCCAGCAGTTTCGGTCCGGGGGGGAGGTACGAGCAGTACTTC. Translating gives CASSFGPGGRYEQYF.

This clonotype was detected only a few times. V and J are TRBV7-9 and TRBJ2-7; D call uncertain. V was clipped by 6 bases and J by 5 bases, with 11 bases between them. In germline, CDR1 is SEHNR, CDR2 FQNEAQ (reference sequence). This CDR3 region has 12 residues. CDR3 sequence: CASSSEPHEQYV. In nucleotides, the CDR3 is TGTGCCAGCAGTTCCGAGCCCCACGAGCAGTACGTC.

The gene calls are TRBV10-3 and TRBJ1-4; D not certain. The CDR3 is 11 amino acids. Germline values: CDR1 ENHRY, CDR2 SYGVKD. V lost 3 bases and J 11 bases, leaving 7 bases between the germline ends. CDR3 sequence: CAISDDGKLFF. CDR3 nucleotide sequence: TGTGCCATCAGTGATGACGGGAAACTGTTTTTT.

The sample holds a few counts of this clonotype. This rearrangement joins TRBV6-1 to TRBJ1-4; D is ambiguous. Germline V gene sequence: CDR1 MNHNS, CDR2 SASEGT. This CDR3 has 12 residues. The CDR3 DNA is TGTGCTCTAAGCGACGCTTCTGAAAAACTGTTTTTT. It specifies CALSDASEKLFF.

The rearrangement uses TRBV11-3 and TRBJ2-5; 7 nucleotides align to TRBD1. The CDR3 runs 15 residues. V lost 3 bases, J lost 1 base, and 5 bases stayed unmatched. Germline V gene lookup returns CDR1 SGHNT and CDR2 YENEEA. The CDR3 spells CASSLQDRPQETQYF. The CDR3 bases are TGTGCCAGCAGCTTGCAGGACAGGCCCCAAGAGACCCAGTACTTC.

This clonotype has just a few counts. The V gene is TRBV28, the J gene TRBJ2-2; tentative D call: TRBD1 (6 bases). The germline V gene encodes CDR1 MDHEN and CDR2 SYDVKM. Trimming took 7 bases from V and 3 from J, leaving 15 bases between them. The CDR3 spans 15 residues. DNA of the CDR3: TGTGCCAGCAAGATACAGGGAAAATACACCGGGGAGCTGTTTTTT. Encoded protein: CASKIQGKYTGELFF.

This clonotype was observed many times. The rearrangement links TRBV7-6 to TRBJ2-1, with 12 bases aligning to TRBD2. Germline values: CDR1 SGHVS, CDR2 FNYEAQ. The CDR3 spans 15 residues. V lost 8 bases to trimming and J lost 8 bases; unmatched junction nucleotides: 10. The CDR3 bases are TGTGCCAGCGGCCATCTAGCGGGGGGGCCTGATGAGCAGTTCTTC. Translation gives CASGHLAGGPDEQFF.

The rearrangement links TRBV12-3 or TRBV12-4 to TRBJ1-1; D is unresolved. The CDR3 length is 12 residues. V dropped 7 bases and J dropped 0 bases, with 6 bases sitting between them. The CDR3 region has the DNA TGTGCCAGCACCGAAATGAACACTGAAGCTTTCTTT. It codes for CASTEMNTEAFF.

This clonotype showed up many times. V is TRBV7-6 and J is TRBJ2-1, with D uncertain. CDR3 length equals 13 residues. Trimming removed 5 bases from V and 5 bases from J, with 10 bases in between. Germline V CDR1 and CDR2: SGHVS, FNYEAQ. The CDR3 spells CASSVGLDNEQFF. DNA of the CDR3: TGTGCCAGCAGCGTAGGCCTGGACAATGAGCAGTTCTTC.

The chain is built from TRBV5-3 and TRBJ1-1, with D possibly TRBD1 on 5 matching bases. TRBV5-3 is noted as an ORF with a role that remains uncertain. The CDR3 sequence is 15 residues long. V lost 8 bases and J lost 4, with 21 bases in between. The CDR3, as DNA: TGTGCCAGCAGCCCCGGGGGGGGGTTAGGCACTGAAGCTTTCTTT. Its protein is CASSPGGGLGTEAFF.

This rearrangement joins TRBV29-1 to TRBJ2-5; weak D call: TRBD1 (6 bases). Germline V gene sequence: CDR1 SQVTM, CDR2 ANQGSEA. Trimming stripped 4 bases from V and 2 bases from J, with 14 bases between. CDR3 size: 14 residues. CDR3 sequence: CSVVRGQSQETQYF. DNA of the CDR3: TGCAGCGTTGTGAGAGGACAGTCGCAAGAGACCCAGTACTTC. Using reference TRBV29-1 and TRBJ2-5 for the parts outside the CDR3, the full variable domain is SAVISQKPSRDICQRGTSLTIQCQVDSQVTMMFWYRQQPGQSLTLIATANQGSEATYESGFVIDKFPISRPNLTFSTLTVSNMSPEDSSIYLCSVVRGQSQETQYFGPGTRLLVL.

At least ten counts were recorded for this clonotype. The chain is built from TRBV7-6 and TRBJ2-3, with TRBD1 matching over 8 bases. V was pared by 4 bases and J by 0 bases, with 9 bases of the junction left unmatched. The CDR3 runs 17 residues. The germline V gene has CDR1 SGHVS and CDR2 FNYEAQ. CDR3 in amino acids: CASSWDRRLSSTDTQYF. The CDR3 DNA reads TGTGCCAGCAGCTGGGACAGGAGATTATCTAGCACAGATACGCAGTATTTT.

This clonotype showed up just a few times. The chain links TRBV10-3 to TRBJ2-1, with TRBD1 matching over 10 bases. This CDR3 region has 18 residues. V was clipped by 2 bases and J by 6 bases; unmatched bases: 13. The germline gives CDR1 ENHRY, CDR2 SYGVKD. The CDR3 is CAISENLLGQGPLNEQFF. CDR3 DNA: TGTGCCATCAGTGAGAATCTACTGGGACAGGGGCCTCTCAATGAGCAGTTCTTC.